This T cell receptor beta chain was found in a study of shared clonotypes between healthy human individuals. The V gene lost 6 bases and the J gene lost 5 bases, with 19 bases spanning the gap. This CDR3 is 15 amino acids long. From germline, CDR1 is MNHNS and CDR2 SASEGT. Repertoires were generated with immunoSEQ multiplex PCR, while TCRdb's copy carries only in-frame clones and drops some. The data hold over a million clones, with approximately 78% observed a single time. As to this clone: Its antigen is unknown.

Points from the study as a whole: Generation probabilities were higher for clonotypes shared across all four sorted-subset donors than for unshared ones.

Donation came from healthy HIV-negative adults that had no recent acute infections or vaccinations. The receptor was derived from a man between 18 and 29 years old in good health. Some clones in this sample may be carry-over from other donors' samples. The sequenced sample consisted of memory CD4+ T cells from PBMCs. Indicated subset: CD45RA-negative fraction. The chain combines TRBV6-1 with TRBJ1-1; D is unresolved. The CDR3 here is CASRLIPGDGTEAFF. CDR3 sequence (DNA): TGTGCCAGCAGGCTAATTCCCGGTGATGGGACTGAAGCTTTCTTT.